Each of the 12 T cell receptor beta chains below was sequenced from the same sample in a study of OX40 agonist ivuxolimab in advanced cancers. Assay used: immunoSEQ multiplex PCR; TCRdb lists only in-frame clones, some missing. Of roughly 86,000 clones in the sample, 80% to 90% were seen once. This sample comprised CD4+ or CD8+ T cells sorted from blood, obtained in a trial of the OX40 agonist ivuxolimab. All receptors come from an adult with an advanced solid tumor such as melanoma, head and neck, liver or kidney cancer.

This sequence joins TRBV10-2 and TRBJ2-5; no firm D call. The CDR3 has 13 amino acids. The ends were cut back, 2 bases at V and 4 bases at J, with 8 bases in the middle. CDR1 WSHSY and CDR2 SAAADI come from the germline V gene. CDR3 protein: CASSEGPPETQYF. The CDR3 coding sequence is TGCGCCAGCAGTGAGGGTCCCCCAGAGACCCAGTACTTC.

V is TRBV12-5 and J is TRBJ2-7; perhaps D is TRBD1 or TRBD2 (5 bases each). This CDR3 region has 13 residues. Trimming shortened V by 2 bases and J by 1 base, and 6 bases separated the two germline ends. Germline values: CDR1 LGHNT, CDR2 FRNRAP. The CDR3 here is CASGLWGSYEQYF. As DNA, the CDR3 is TGTGCTAGTGGTTTGTGGGGGTCCTACGAGCAGTACTTC. Combining the CDR3 with reference TRBV12-5 and TRBJ2-7 gives the whole variable domain DARVTQTPRHKVTEMGQEVTMRCQPILGHNTVFWYRQTMMQGLELLAYFRNRAPLDDSGMPKDRFSAEMPDATLATLKIQPSEPRDSAVYFCASGLWGSYEQYFGPGTRLTVT.

This clone is a singleton in its sample. V is TRBV30 and J is TRBJ1-5, with D possibly matching TRBD1 (6 bases). Germline values: CDR1 GTSNPN, CDR2 SVGIG (reference sequence). The ends were cut back, 2 bases at V and 4 bases at J, with 9 bases in the middle. The CDR3 loop spans 13 amino acids. CDR3 coding DNA: TGTGCCTGGAGTTTTCAGGGGAATCAGCCCCAGCATTTT. Its translation: CAWSFQGNQPQHF.

CDR3 nucleotides: TGTGCCAGCAGTGAAGGGAGAACTGGAAACACCATATATTTT. Translation gives CASSEGRTGNTIYF. This chain links TRBV2 with TRBJ1-3; D not resolved. Germline V gives CDR1 SNHLY, CDR2 FYNNEI. V lost 1 base to trimming and J lost 2 bases, with 6 bases between them. The CDR3 spans 14 residues.

This chain uses TRBV19 with TRBJ1-2, with 8 bases that match TRBD1. CDR1 and CDR2 (germline): LNHDA, SQIVND (reference sequence). J lost 0 bases, V lost 5 bases, and 8 bases had no gene match. This CDR3 has 16 residues. In nucleotides, the CDR3 is TGTGCCAGTAGTGTTGGGACAGGTTTAGCTAACTATGGCTACACCTTC. Protein sequence: CASSVGTGLANYGYTF.

The chain recombines TRBV6-5 with TRBJ2-5; 8 nucleotides agree with TRBD1. The tail of the sequence fits TRBJ2-7 better, so the J call may be wrong. The CDR3 totals 15 residues. Germline V gene data show CDR1 as MNHEY and CDR2 as SVGAGI. CDR3 region: CASRPGQARIYEQYF. DNA of the CDR3: TGTGCCAGCAGGCCGGGACAGGCGCGCATATACGAGCAGTACTTC.

The chain has TRBV12-5 and TRBJ1-5, with TRBD1 matching over 7 bases. The last part of the DNA fits TRBJ2-3 better; the J call may be wrong. Germline lookup yields CDR1 LGHNT and CDR2 FRNRAP. The CDR3 spans 16 residues. The CDR3 is CASGVGSGTENQPQYF. The CDR3 DNA sequence: TGTGCTAGTGGGGTGGGATCCGGGACAGAAAATCAGCCCCAGTATTTT.

The chain employs TRBV4-1 and TRBJ1-1; no clear D gene. Germline V gives CDR1 MGHRA, CDR2 YSYEKL. This CDR3 has 14 amino acids. Trimming removed 1 base at V and 4 bases at J, with 10 bases between. The CDR3 DNA reads as TGCGCCAGCAGCCAAGGGGTTGGATCCACTGAAGCTTTCTTT. This sequence encodes CASSQGVGSTEAFF.

There are a few counts of this clone. V gene TRBV4-2 combines with J gene TRBJ2-3; possible D gene TRBD1, 5 bases. V dropped 1 base and J dropped 2 bases, with 10 bases sitting between them. Germline CDR1 LGHNA, CDR2 YNFKEQ. This CDR3 is 15 amino acids long. CDR3 DNA sequence: TGTGCCAGCAGCCAAGGTGAAGGGGACACAGATACGCAGTATTTT. This codes for CASSQGEGDTDTQYF.

The chain combines TRBV30 with TRBJ2-2; tentative D call: TRBD2 (5 bases). The CDR3 is 18 residues long. V lost 6 bases, J lost 2 bases, and 25 bases lay in between. Germline V gene data show CDR1 as GTSNPN and CDR2 as SVGIG (reference sequence). This chain's CDR3 is CACRVGERISINTGELFF. The CDR3 coding sequence is TGTGCCTGTCGTGTCGGGGAACGGATTTCAATTAACACCGGGGAGCTGTTTTTT.

This chain's CDR3 is CASSSVQGASYNEQFF. The CDR3 DNA reads TGTGCCAGCAGCTCAGTACAGGGGGCTTCCTACAATGAGCAGTTCTTC. V gene TRBV13 combines with J gene TRBJ2-1; 9 bases fit TRBD1. CDR1 PRHDT and CDR2 FYEKMQ come from the germline V gene (reference sequence). CDR3 length: 16 residues. The junction had 5 bases not matched to a gene; V was cut back by 4 bases and J by 1 base.

The chain carries TRBV7-9 and TRBJ1-1; D remains ambiguous. The CDR3 sequence is 12 residues long. Trimming took 0 bases from V and 8 from J, leaving 7 bases between them. From germline, CDR1 is SEHNR and CDR2 FQNEAQ (reference sequence). The CDR3 region is CASSLAGPEAFF. The CDR3 coding sequence is TGTGCCAGCAGCTTAGCGGGTCCAGAAGCTTTCTTT.